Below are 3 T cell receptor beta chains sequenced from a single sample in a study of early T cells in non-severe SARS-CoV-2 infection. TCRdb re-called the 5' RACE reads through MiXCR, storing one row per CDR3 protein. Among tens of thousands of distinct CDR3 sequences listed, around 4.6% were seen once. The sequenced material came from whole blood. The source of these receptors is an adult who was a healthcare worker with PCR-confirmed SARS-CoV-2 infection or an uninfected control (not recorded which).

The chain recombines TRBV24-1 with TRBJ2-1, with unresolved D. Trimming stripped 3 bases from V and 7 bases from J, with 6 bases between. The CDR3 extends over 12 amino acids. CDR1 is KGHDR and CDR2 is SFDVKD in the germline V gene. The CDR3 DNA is TGTGCCACCAGTGATCCTTATAATGAGCAGTTCTTC. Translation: CATSDPYNEQFF.

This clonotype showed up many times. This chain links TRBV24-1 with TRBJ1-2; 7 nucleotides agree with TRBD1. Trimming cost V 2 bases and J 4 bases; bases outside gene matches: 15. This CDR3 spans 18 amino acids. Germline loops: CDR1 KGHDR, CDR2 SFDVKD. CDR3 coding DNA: TGTGCCACCAGTGATTATCGGGACAGTCCCCGGGCCTCCTATGGCTACACCTTC. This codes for CATSDYRDSPRASYGYTF.

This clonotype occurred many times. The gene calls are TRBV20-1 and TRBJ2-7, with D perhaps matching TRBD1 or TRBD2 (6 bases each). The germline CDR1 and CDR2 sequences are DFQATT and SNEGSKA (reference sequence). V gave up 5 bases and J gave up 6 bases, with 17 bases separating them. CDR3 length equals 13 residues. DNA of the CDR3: TGCAGTGCTGAATGGGGGCTGGGGGGCGAGCAGTACTTC. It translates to CSAEWGLGGEQYF.